A selection of T cell receptor beta chains follows, all from one sample in a study of shared clonotypes between healthy human individuals. Clones were sequenced by immunoSEQ multiplex PCR, and TCRdb holds only the in-frame ones, with some missing. Among roughly 550,000 clones listed, 95% to 96% were seen once. The specimen was naive CD8+ T cells sorted from blood. These receptors were obtained from a young woman in good health. CDR3s include the opening cysteine and the closing phenylalanine or tryptophan. Each record gives: J gene, V gene, CDR3 protein.

J gene: TRBJ2-7
V gene: TRBV28
CDR3 protein: CASSFRVRSAVGGYEQYF

J gene: TRBJ2-5
V gene: TRBV13
CDR3 protein: CASRAVEETQYF

J gene: TRBJ2-7
V gene: TRBV19
CDR3 protein: CASSMADESSYEQYF

J gene: TRBJ2-1
V gene: TRBV7-9
CDR3 protein: CASSLGPGLADLSYNEQFF

J gene: TRBJ1-5
V gene: TRBV19
CDR3 protein: CASSCDREIVTQHF

J gene: TRBJ2-1
V gene: TRBV5-4
CDR3 protein: CASSLDRYNEQFF

J gene: TRBJ2-1
V gene: TRBV25-1
CDR3 protein: CASSGTPLYNEQFF

J gene: TRBJ2-1
V gene: TRBV4-1
CDR3 protein: CASSRGLAGGYEQFF

J gene: TRBJ2-3
V gene: TRBV7-9
CDR3 protein: CASSKSGSTDTQYF

J gene: TRBJ2-7
V gene: TRBV30
CDR3 protein: CAWGAREAAYEQYF

J gene: TRBJ2-3
V gene: TRBV6-5
CDR3 protein: CASSYSREGQTQYF

J gene: TRBJ2-3
V gene: TRBV13
CDR3 protein: CASSLVPGTDTQYF

J gene: TRBJ2-5
V gene: TRBV6-1
CDR3 protein: CASSLLAGGQETQYF

J gene: TRBJ2-5
V gene: TRBV7-9
CDR3 protein: CASSLRPGLAGEETQYF

J gene: TRBJ2-3
V gene: TRBV19
CDR3 protein: CASRSAVHPDTQYF

J gene: NA
V gene: TRBV29-1
CDR3 protein: CSVSLAGVGEQYF

J gene: TRBJ2-3
V gene: TRBV5-1
CDR3 protein: CASSFTGQGLDTQYF

J gene: TRBJ2-3
V gene: TRBV28
CDR3 protein: CAGQGSGTDTQYF

J gene: TRBJ2-1
V gene: TRBV19
CDR3 protein: CASSIRGNEQFF

J gene: TRBJ2-7
V gene: TRBV9
CDR3 protein: CASSPSLRDGTASSYEQYF

J gene: TRBJ1-3
V gene: TRBV6-1
CDR3 protein: CASRPAGGNGNTIYF

J gene: TRBJ2-3
V gene: TRBV4-1
CDR3 protein: CASSLRRGIADTQYF

J gene: TRBJ2-2
V gene: TRBV11-2
CDR3 protein: CASSLGTRNGLFF

J gene: TRBJ2-3
V gene: TRBV28
CDR3 protein: CASSLVQRTQYF